This T cell receptor (beta chain) was recovered during a study of blood T cell repertoires in COVID-19. Study summary: Material from acute and convalescent COVID-19 was sourced from the United States, Italy and Spain. T cells, B-cell-depleted T cells, or PBMCs provided the cDNA or gDNA that served as material.

The CDR3 consists of 15 residues. CDR1 and CDR2 from the germline V gene are LGHNA and YNFKEQ. Trimming stripped 6 bases from V and 2 bases from J, with 13 bases between. Original handling: Amplification of reference gene primers was used by the study to estimate nucleated cell counts. The protocol was immunoSEQ multiplex PCR, while the TCRdb copy is restricted to in-frame clones and leaves out a portion. The V and J calls and clone size come from that table; D and trimming were worked out from the DNA. Of over 130,000 clones in the sample, 82% were seen once. The sequenced sample was peripheral blood. The sequence derives from a woman older than 75 with acute or convalescent COVID-19. This chain links TRBV4-2 with TRBJ2-2; perhaps TRBD1 as D (6 bases). This CDR3 is CASRTGTPNTGELFF. CDR3 DNA sequence: TGTGCCAGCAGAACCGGGACACCCAACACCGGGGAGCTGTTTTTT.